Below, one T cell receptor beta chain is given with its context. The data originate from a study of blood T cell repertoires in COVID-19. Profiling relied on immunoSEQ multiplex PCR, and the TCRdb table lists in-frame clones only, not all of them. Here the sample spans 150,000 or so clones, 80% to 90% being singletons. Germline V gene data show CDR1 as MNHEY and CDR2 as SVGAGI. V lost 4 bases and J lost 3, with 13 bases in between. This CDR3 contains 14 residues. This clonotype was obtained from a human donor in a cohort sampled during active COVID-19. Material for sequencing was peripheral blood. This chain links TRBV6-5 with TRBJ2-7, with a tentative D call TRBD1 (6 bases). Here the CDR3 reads CASSLDSYSYEQYF. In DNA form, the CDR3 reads TGTGCCAGCAGTTTGGACAGTTACAGCTACGAGCAGTACTTC.